This T cell receptor beta chain was identified in a study of T-cell reconstitution after alpha-beta-depleted transplantation in children. Whole-study findings and limits: Several hundred expanded graft clones reportedly supplied alpha-beta T cells about two months after transplant. T-cell counts and diversity at one year post-transplant came mainly from newly produced T cells.

Trimming cost V 0 bases and J 6 bases, with 12 bases left between them. Germline CDR1 SQVTM, CDR2 ANQGSEA. This CDR3 is built from 13 residues. Unique molecular identifiers were built into the TCRbeta library. TCRdb independently ran MiXCR on the PCR reads; one entry per CDR3 protein. The table includes a few hundred thousand distinct CDR3 sequences, 10% to 15% detected once. This clonotype was seen only a few times. Its antigen is currently unknown. The sequence was collected from a male patient younger than 18 who had a stem cell transplant for acute myeloid leukemia, so the T cells may come from the graft donor. The material was PBMCs, mostly from graft donor cells, obtained 360 days after TCRalphabeta/CD19-depleted stem cell transplant. J is TRBJ2-7 and V is TRBV29-1; possibly TRBD1 for D (7 bases). CDR3 bases: TGCAGCGTTGAAGACCCAGGGGGGACCGAGCAGTACTTC. Encoded protein: CSVEDPGGTEQYF.